The next 23 T cell receptor beta chains were all read from a single sample in a study of cytomegalovirus exposure and HLA in healthy donors. TCRdb's table, derived via immunoSEQ multiplex PCR, lists solely in-frame clones and lacks some. Among more than 200,000 clones listed, around 90% were seen once. The sample comprised PBMCs. Receptors were obtained from a woman in her 30s in good health and CMV-seronegative.

The genes are TRBV28 and TRBJ2-7; perhaps D is TRBD1 or TRBD2 (6 bases each). Looked up from germline, CDR1 is MDHEN and CDR2 is SYDVKM. The CDR3 runs to 14 residues. Trimming cost V 2 bases and J 7 bases, with 15 bases left between them. The CDR3 region is CASSLLQGGREQYF. CDR3 nucleotide sequence: TGTGCCAGCAGTTTACTACAGGGAGGAAGGGAGCAGTACTTC.

V is TRBV11-2 and J is TRBJ2-7, with 8 bases matching TRBD1. This CDR3 is built from 14 residues. Germline lookup yields CDR1 SGHAT and CDR2 FQNNGV. The V segment lost 5 bases and the J segment 3 bases; nucleotides outside the gene matches: 6. CDR3 amino acids: CASSPLGQDYEQYF. CDR3 in DNA: TGTGCCAGCAGCCCCTTGGGACAGGACTACGAGCAGTACTTC.

V is TRBV6-1 and J is TRBJ1-4; D perhaps matches TRBD1 (5 bases). From germline, CDR1 is MNHNS and CDR2 SASEGT. V was clipped by 3 bases and J by 7 bases, with 12 bases between them. This CDR3 contains 14 residues. CDR3 in amino acids: CASSDRGSREKLFF. Written as DNA, the CDR3 is TGTGCCAGCAGTGATCGGGGGTCTCGTGAAAAACTGTTTTTT.

The V gene is TRBV29-1, the J gene TRBJ2-1, with D perhaps TRBD1 or TRBD2 (5 bases each). V dropped 7 bases and J dropped 0 bases, with 16 bases sitting between them. The V gene's germline CDR1 is SQVTM and CDR2 ANQGSEA. The CDR3 length is 15 residues. CDR3 DNA: TGCAGCGCCCCGGGGCTCGAAAGCTCCTACAATGAGCAGTTCTTC. It yields the protein CSAPGLESSYNEQFF.

V and J are TRBV27 and TRBJ2-3, with 11 bases fitting TRBD2. Germline CDR1 is MNHEY and CDR2 is SMNVEV (reference sequence). After removal of 3 bases from V and 5 bases from J, the junction contained 7 bases not matched to a gene. The CDR3 runs to 16 residues. The CDR3 here is CASSFLSTSGVDTQYF. The CDR3 DNA is TGTGCCAGCAGTTTCCTCTCGACTAGCGGGGTAGATACGCAGTATTTT.

This chain connects TRBV9 to TRBJ2-6; D uncertain. V was shortened by 7 bases and J by 2 bases, with 10 bases between the two germline ends. This CDR3 is built from 14 residues. The germline V gene encodes CDR1 SGDLS and CDR2 YYNGEE. The CDR3 region is CASGPAPGANVLTF. DNA for the CDR3: TGTGCCAGCGGTCCCGCCCCTGGGGCCAACGTCCTGACTTTC. Full variable domain (missing parts from reference TRBV9 and TRBJ2-6): DSGVTQTPKHLITATGQRVTLRCSPRSGDLSVYWYQQSLDQGLQFLIQYYNGEERAKGNILERFSAQQFPDLHSELNLSSLELGDSALYFCASGPAPGANVLTFGAGSRLTVL.

The J gene is TRBJ1-1, the V gene TRBV6-6, with no clear D. Germline values: CDR1 MNHNY, CDR2 SVGAGI (reference sequence). V lost 2 bases and J 4 bases, leaving 14 bases between the germline ends. There are 15 residues in the CDR3. CDR3 in DNA: TGTGCCAGCAGTTACCCGCCTTCGATAGGCACTGAAGCTTTCTTT. It yields the protein CASSYPPSIGTEAFF.

This chain connects TRBV13 to TRBJ2-7, with 7 nucleotides matching TRBD1. J was trimmed by 2 bases and V by 2 bases; bases with no gene match: 6. CDR3 length: 15 amino acids. CDR1 and CDR2 (germline): PRHDT, FYEKMQ (reference sequence). CDR3 protein: CASSLLGTATYEQYF. In DNA form, the CDR3 reads TGTGCCAGCAGCTTATTAGGGACAGCAACCTACGAGCAGTACTTC.

This clone was recorded once. The V call is TRBV15, the J call TRBJ2-7; a possible D gene is TRBD1 (5 bases). Germline values: CDR1 LNHNV, CDR2 YYDKDF (reference sequence). This CDR3 is built from 14 residues. V dropped 1 base and J dropped 0 bases, with 7 bases sitting between them. The CDR3 sequence is CATSRVGASYEQYF. The CDR3 DNA reads TGTGCCACCAGCAGAGTAGGGGCCTCCTACGAGCAGTACTTC.

This clone was observed a few times. DNA of the CDR3: TGTGCCAGCAGCTCAGAACGACTAGCGGCGAACACCGGGGAGCTGTTTTTT. Its protein product is CASSSERLAANTGELFF. The J gene is TRBJ2-2, the V gene TRBV7-9; 9 positions agree with TRBD2. CDR3 length: 17 amino acids. With V trimmed by 4 bases and J by 0 bases, 6 bases remained unmatched. Per germline, CDR1 SEHNR and CDR2 FQNEAQ (reference sequence).

The chain is built from TRBV19 and TRBJ2-7; D is uncertain. CDR1 is LNHDA and CDR2 is SQIVND in the germline V gene (reference sequence). V dropped 1 base and J dropped 5 bases, with 9 bases sitting between them. This CDR3 contains 13 residues. CDR3 nucleotides: TGTGCCAGTAGTATAGCCCCGGCTAACGAGCAGTACTTC. Residues: CASSIAPANEQYF.

The rearrangement joins TRBV30 to TRBJ1-5, with D maybe TRBD1 (6 bases). The CDR3 totals 14 residues. Germline CDR1 GTSNPN, CDR2 SVGIG (reference sequence). Trimming cost V 1 base and J 3 bases, with 10 bases left between them. CDR3 coding DNA: TGTGCCTGGAGTGCACAGGGACCCAATCAGCCCCAGCATTTT. Encoded protein: CAWSAQGPNQPQHF.

The chain is built from TRBV9 and TRBJ1-1, with 8 bases lining up with TRBD1. CDR1 and CDR2 (germline): SGDLS, YYNGEE. Trimming cost V 4 bases and J 4 bases; bases outside gene matches: 12. CDR3 length equals 16 residues. The CDR3 loop reads CASSSGGGQGSTEAFF. For the CDR3, the DNA is TGTGCCAGCAGCTCCGGAGGTGGACAGGGTAGCACTGAAGCTTTCTTT.

The chain couples TRBV4-1 to TRBJ2-7; D assignment may be TRBD1 or TRBD2 (7 bases each). The V and J ends lost 4 bases and 3 bases respectively, with 13 bases between them. There are 14 residues in the CDR3. Germline V gene lookup returns CDR1 MGHRA and CDR2 YSYEKL. The CDR3 is CASSLSGGGYEQYF. The CDR3 DNA reads as TGCGCCAGCAGCCTATCAGGGGGGGGCTACGAGCAGTACTTC.

The chain's CDR3 is CASSPPGASNYGYTF. In DNA form, the CDR3 reads TGTGCCAGCAGCCCGCCAGGGGCCTCGAACTATGGCTACACCTTC. The chain links TRBV7-9 to TRBJ1-2, with D possibly matching TRBD1 (6 bases). Germline CDR1 reads SEHNR; CDR2 reads FQNEAQ (reference sequence). The length of the CDR3 is 15 residues. V shed 5 bases and J shed 2 bases, with 15 bases lying between them.

The chain recombines TRBV28 with TRBJ2-2; D ambiguous. Germline CDR1 reads MDHEN; CDR2 reads SYDVKM. The CDR3 runs to 12 residues. CDR3 in DNA: TGTGTTGTCCGAGGCGTTTTCGGGGAGCTGTTTTTT. As protein: CVVRGVFGELFF.

The V gene is TRBV5-1, the J gene TRBJ2-5; possible D gene TRBD1, 5 bases. Trimming took 0 bases from V and 3 from J, leaving 12 bases between them. Germline V gene sequence: CDR1 SGHRS, CDR2 YFSETQ. CDR3 length: 15 residues. CDR3 protein: CASSLATAFEETQYF. DNA of the CDR3: TGCGCCAGCAGCTTGGCGACAGCGTTCGAAGAGACCCAGTACTTC.

J is TRBJ2-1 and V is TRBV6-1; D may be TRBD2 (6 bases). CDR3 length: 15 amino acids. CDR1 is MNHNS and CDR2 is SASEGT in the germline V gene. V gave up 4 bases and J gave up 1 base, with 11 bases separating them. In DNA form, the CDR3 reads TGTGCCAGCAGTGTTTCAGGACTATCCTACAATGAGCAGTTCTTC. Translation gives CASSVSGLSYNEQFF.

This clone was seen more than once but under ten times. This chain joins TRBV28 and TRBJ1-3; no firm D call. The CDR3 covers 11 residues. V was shortened by 6 bases and J by 3 bases, with 3 bases between the two germline ends. Germline V gene data show CDR1 as MDHEN and CDR2 as SYDVKM. CDR3 nucleotides: TGTGCCAGCAGATATGGAAACACCATATATTTT. Translating it yields CASRYGNTIYF.

This clone was seen just once. The chain combines TRBV7-2 with TRBJ1-5, with D possibly TRBD1 on 5 matching bases. Germline V gene sequence: CDR1 SGHTA, CDR2 FQGNSA. The CDR3 totals 15 residues. V gave up 4 bases and J gave up 1 base, with 11 bases separating them. CDR3 region: CASSSQGVSNQPQHF. For the CDR3, the DNA is TGTGCCAGCAGCTCCCAGGGTGTGAGCAATCAGCCCCAGCATTTT.

The CDR3 sequence is CASSLGVAGYTDTQYF. CDR3 sequence (DNA): TGTGCCAGCAGCTTAGGGGTAGCGGGATACACAGATACGCAGTATTTT. This rearrangement joins TRBV13 to TRBJ2-3, with TRBD2 matching over 8 bases. Germline V gene lookup returns CDR1 PRHDT and CDR2 FYEKMQ (reference sequence). V was pared by 0 bases and J by 2 bases, with 4 bases of the junction left unmatched. There are 16 residues in the CDR3.

In its sample, this clone was seen once. The chain links TRBV4-1 to TRBJ2-1; the D gene is possibly TRBD1 (6 bases). The germline gives CDR1 MGHRA, CDR2 YSYEKL. This CDR3 contains 14 residues. V lost 1 base, J lost 10 bases, and 14 bases lay in between. CDR3 coding DNA: TGCGCCAGCAGCCAAGGACAGGAGCGCATCGAGCAGTTCTTC. It is translated as CASSQGQERIEQFF.

This clone is a singleton in its sample. Other DNA sequences in the sample encode the same CDR3. The rearrangement uses TRBV27 and TRBJ2-7; D possibly corresponds to TRBD2 (6 bases). This CDR3 is built from 14 residues. Germline V gene lookup returns CDR1 MNHEY and CDR2 SMNVEV (reference sequence). The V gene lost 4 bases and the J gene lost 0 bases, with 10 bases spanning the gap. The CDR3 spells CASSYSGSSYEQYF. The CDR3 DNA follows: TGTGCCAGCAGTTATAGCGGAAGCTCCTACGAGCAGTACTTC.